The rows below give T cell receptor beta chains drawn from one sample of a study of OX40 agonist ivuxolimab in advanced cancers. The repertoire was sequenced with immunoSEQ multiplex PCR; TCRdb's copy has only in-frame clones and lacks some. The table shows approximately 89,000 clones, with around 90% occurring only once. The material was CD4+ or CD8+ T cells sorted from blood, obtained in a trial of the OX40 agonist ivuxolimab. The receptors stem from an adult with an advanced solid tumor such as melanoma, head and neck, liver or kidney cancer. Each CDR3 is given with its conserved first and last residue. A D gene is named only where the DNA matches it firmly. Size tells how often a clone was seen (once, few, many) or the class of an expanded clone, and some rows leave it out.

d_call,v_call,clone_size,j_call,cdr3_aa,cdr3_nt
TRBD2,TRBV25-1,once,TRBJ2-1,CASRTSGFYNEQFF,TGTGCCAGCAGGACTAGCGGGTTCTACAATGAGCAGTTCTTC
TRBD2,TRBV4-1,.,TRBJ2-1,CASSQLGVSGRVNEQFF,TGCGCCAGCAGCCAACTGGGCGTAAGCGGGAGGGTGAATGAGCAGTTCTTC
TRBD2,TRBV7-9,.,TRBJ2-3,CASIGYPPISGRVADTQYF,TGTGCCAGCATCGGCTACCCCCCCATTAGCGGGAGGGTTGCAGATACGCAGTATTTT
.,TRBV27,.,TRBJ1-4,CASSSQDAQKLFF,TGTGCCAGCAGTTCCCAGGACGCGCAAAAACTGTTTTTT
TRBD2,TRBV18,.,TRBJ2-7,CASSPGIAGTYEQYF,TGTGCCAGCTCACCCGGGATAGCGGGAACCTACGAGCAGTACTTC
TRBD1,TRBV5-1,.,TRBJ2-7,CASRSWTGAGEQYF,TGCGCCAGCAGAAGCTGGACAGGGGCTGGGGAGCAGTACTTC
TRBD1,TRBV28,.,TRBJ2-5,CASRGQGETQYF,TGTGCCAGCAGGGGACAGGGTGAGACCCAGTACTTC
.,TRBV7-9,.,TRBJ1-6,CASSSGGVYNSALHF,TGTGCCAGCAGCTCTGGGGGTGTCTATAATTCGGCCCTCCACTTT
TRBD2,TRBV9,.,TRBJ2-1,CASSSGLAPPWDEQFF,TGTGCCAGCAGCTCGGGACTAGCCCCTCCTTGGGATGAGCAGTTCTTC
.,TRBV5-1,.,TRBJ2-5,CASSSGSEKETQYF,TGCGCCAGCAGCTCCGGGAGCGAGAAGGAGACCCAGTACTTC
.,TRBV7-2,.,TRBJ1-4,CASSLAIRDGEKLFF,TGTGCCAGCAGCTTAGCGATCCGGGATGGAGAAAAACTGTTTTTT
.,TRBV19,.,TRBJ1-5,CASSIVMGYQPQHF,TGTGCCAGTAGTATAGTCATGGGGTATCAGCCCCAGCATTTT